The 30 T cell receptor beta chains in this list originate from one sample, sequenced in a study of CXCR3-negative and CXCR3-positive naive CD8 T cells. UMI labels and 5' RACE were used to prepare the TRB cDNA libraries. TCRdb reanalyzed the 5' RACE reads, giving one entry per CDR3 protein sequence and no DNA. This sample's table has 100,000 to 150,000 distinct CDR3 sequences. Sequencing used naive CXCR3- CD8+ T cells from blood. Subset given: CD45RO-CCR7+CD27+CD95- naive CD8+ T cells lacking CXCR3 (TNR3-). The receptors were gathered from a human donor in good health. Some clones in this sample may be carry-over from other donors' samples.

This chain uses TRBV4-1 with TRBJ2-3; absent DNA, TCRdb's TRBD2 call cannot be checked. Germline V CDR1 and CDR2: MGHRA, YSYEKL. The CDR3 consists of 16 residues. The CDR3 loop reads CASSQERGPVTDTQYF.

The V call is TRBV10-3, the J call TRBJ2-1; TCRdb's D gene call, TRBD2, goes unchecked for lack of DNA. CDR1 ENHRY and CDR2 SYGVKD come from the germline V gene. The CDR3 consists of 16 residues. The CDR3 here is CAISDSGPRSYNEQFF.

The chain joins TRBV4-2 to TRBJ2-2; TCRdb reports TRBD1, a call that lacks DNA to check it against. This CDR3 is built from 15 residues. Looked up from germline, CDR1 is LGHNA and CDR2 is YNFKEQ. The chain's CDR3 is CASSLRDSNTGELFF.

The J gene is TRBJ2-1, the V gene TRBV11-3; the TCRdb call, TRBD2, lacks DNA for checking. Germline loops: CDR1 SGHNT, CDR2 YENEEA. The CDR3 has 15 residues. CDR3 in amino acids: CASSLGSGSEYEQFF.

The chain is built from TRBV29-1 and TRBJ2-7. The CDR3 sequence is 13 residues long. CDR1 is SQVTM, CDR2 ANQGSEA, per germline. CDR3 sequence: CSVAGGASYEQYF.

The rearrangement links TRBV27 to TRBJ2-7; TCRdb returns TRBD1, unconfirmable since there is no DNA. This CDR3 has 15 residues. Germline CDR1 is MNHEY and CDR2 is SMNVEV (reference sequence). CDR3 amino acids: CASSFAGGPPYEQYF.

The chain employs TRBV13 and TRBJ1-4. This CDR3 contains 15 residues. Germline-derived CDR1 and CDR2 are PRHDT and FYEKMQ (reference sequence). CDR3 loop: CASSLGLQRGEKLFF.

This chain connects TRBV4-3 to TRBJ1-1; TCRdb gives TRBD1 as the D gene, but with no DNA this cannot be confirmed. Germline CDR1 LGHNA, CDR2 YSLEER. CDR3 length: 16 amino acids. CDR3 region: CASSPDPIEGSTEAFF.

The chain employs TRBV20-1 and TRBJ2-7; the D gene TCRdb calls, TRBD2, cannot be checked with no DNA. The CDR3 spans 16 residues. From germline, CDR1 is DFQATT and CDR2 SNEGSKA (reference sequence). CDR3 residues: CSARDSAGGPLYEQYF.

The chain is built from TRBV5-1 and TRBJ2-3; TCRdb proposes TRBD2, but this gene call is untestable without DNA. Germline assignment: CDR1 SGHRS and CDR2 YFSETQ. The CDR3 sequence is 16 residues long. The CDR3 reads CASSLDSSGSTDTQYF.

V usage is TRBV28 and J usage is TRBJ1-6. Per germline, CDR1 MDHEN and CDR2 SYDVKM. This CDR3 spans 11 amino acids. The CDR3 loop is CASSVSSPLHF.

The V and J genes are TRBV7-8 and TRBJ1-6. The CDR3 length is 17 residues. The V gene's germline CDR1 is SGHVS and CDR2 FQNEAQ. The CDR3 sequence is CASSLAARYSYNSPLHF.

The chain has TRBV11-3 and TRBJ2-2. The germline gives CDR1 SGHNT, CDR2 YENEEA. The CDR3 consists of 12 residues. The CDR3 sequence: CASSFPSGELFF. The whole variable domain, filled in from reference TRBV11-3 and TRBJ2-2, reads EAGVVQSPRYKIIEKKQPVAFWCNPISGHNTLYWYLQNLGQGPELLIRYENEEAVDDSQLPKDRFSAERLKGVDSTLKIQPAELGDSAVYLCASSFPSGELFFGEGSRLTVL.

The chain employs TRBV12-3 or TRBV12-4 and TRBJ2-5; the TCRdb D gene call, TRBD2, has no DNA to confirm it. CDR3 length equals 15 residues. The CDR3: CASSPTSASQETQYF.

The chain's CDR3 is CASSFANRAGEQYF. This chain joins TRBV28 and TRBJ2-7; TCRdb's D gene call, TRBD1, goes unchecked for lack of DNA. This CDR3 contains 14 residues. CDR1 and CDR2 (germline): MDHEN, SYDVKM. The variable domain in full, completed from reference TRBV28 and TRBJ2-7, reads DVKVTQSSRYLVKRTGEKVFLECVQDMDHENMFWYRQDPGLGLRLIYFSYDVKMKEKGDIPEGYSVSREKKERFSLILESASTNQTSMYLCASSFANRAGEQYFGPGTRLTVT.

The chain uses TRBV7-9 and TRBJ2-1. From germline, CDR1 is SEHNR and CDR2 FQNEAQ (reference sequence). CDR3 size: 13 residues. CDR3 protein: CASSLYLYNEQFF.

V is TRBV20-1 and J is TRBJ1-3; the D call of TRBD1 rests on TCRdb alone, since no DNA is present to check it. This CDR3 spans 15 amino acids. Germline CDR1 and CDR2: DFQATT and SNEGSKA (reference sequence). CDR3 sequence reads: CSAQAGLPSGNTIYF.

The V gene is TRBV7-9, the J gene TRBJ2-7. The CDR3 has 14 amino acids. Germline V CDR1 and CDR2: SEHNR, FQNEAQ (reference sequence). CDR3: CASSDEGRPYEQYF.

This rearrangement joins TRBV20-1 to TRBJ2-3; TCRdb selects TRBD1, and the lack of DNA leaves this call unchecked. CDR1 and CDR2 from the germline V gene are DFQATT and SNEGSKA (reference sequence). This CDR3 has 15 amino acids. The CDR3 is CSAPGGARHADTQYF.

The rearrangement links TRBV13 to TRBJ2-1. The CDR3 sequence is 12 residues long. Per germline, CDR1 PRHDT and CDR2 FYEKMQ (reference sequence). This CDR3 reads CASSHRIDEQFF.

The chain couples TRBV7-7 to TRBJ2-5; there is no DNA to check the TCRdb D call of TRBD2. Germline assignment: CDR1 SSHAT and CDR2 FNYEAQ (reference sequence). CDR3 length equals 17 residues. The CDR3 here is CASSQGLAGEYQETQYF.

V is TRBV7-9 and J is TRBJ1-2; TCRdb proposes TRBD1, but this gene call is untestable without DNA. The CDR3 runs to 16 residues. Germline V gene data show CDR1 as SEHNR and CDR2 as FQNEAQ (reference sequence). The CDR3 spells CASSLSSQDANYGYTF.

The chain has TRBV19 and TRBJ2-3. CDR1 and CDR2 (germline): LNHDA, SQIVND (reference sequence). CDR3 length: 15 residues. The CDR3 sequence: CASSIGPTSPDTQYF.

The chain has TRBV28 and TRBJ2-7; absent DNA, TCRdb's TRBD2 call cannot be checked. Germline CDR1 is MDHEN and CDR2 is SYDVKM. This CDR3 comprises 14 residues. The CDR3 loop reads CASSPPTSSYEQYF.

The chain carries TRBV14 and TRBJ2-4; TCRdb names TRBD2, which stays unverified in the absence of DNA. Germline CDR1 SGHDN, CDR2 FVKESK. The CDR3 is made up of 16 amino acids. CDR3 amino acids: CASSQSSGRRKNIQYF. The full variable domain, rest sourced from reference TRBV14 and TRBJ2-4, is EAGVTQFPSHSVIEKGQTVTLRCDPISGHDNLYWYRRVMGKEIKFLLHFVKESKQDESGMPNNRFLAERTGGTYSTLKVQPAELEDSGVYFCASSQSSGRRKNIQYFGAGTRLSVL.

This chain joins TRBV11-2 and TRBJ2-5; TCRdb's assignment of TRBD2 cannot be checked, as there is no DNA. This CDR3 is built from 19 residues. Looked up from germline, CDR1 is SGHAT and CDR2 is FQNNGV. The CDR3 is CASSSPSTSGRAFQETQYF. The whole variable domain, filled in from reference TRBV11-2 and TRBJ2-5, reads EAGVAQSPRYKIIEKRQSVAFWCNPISGHATLYWYQQILGQGPKLLIQFQNNGVVDDSQLPKDRFSAERLKGVDSTLKIQPAKLEDSAVYLCASSSPSTSGRAFQETQYFGPGTRLLVL.

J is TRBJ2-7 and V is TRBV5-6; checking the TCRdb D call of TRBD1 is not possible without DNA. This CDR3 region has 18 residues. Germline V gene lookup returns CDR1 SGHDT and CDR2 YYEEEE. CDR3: CASSLSLPAGQGIYEQYF.

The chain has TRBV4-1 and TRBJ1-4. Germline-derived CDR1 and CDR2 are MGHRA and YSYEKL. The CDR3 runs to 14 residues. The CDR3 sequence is CASSQPATNEKLFF.

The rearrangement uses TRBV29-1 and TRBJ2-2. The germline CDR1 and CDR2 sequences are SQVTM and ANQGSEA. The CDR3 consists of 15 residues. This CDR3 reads CSVESGRFETGELFF.

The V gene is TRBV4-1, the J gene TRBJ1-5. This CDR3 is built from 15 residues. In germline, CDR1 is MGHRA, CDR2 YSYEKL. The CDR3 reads CASSQTYGDNQPQHF.